Below are 32 T cell receptor beta chains sequenced from a single sample in a study of blood T cell repertoires in COVID-19. TCRdb's copy holds only in-frame clones and misses some; the assay was immunoSEQ multiplex PCR. The sample has under 300,000 clones; approximately 79% are singletons. The source material was peripheral blood. These TCRs come from an elderly woman with active or convalescent COVID-19.

V is TRBV28 and J is TRBJ2-4, with TRBD2 matching 8 bases. V was pared by 5 bases and J by 9 bases, with 3 bases of the junction left unmatched. Per germline, CDR1 MDHEN and CDR2 SYDVKM. This CDR3 has 12 amino acids. CDR3 coding DNA: TGTGCCAGCAGTCGGGGGGGAAGCATTCAGTACTTC. As protein: CASSRGGSIQYF.

This clone was seen just once. J is TRBJ1-3 and V is TRBV29-1, with no clear D. This CDR3 is built from 15 residues. CDR1 is SQVTM and CDR2 is ANQGSEA in the germline V gene. The ends were cut back, 5 bases at V and 1 base at J, with 15 bases in the middle. This CDR3 reads CSVLIPLSSGNTIYF. CDR3 DNA: TGCAGCGTTTTGATTCCTCTATCGTCTGGAAACACCATATATTTT.

The V call is TRBV27, the J call TRBJ2-7; 7 nucleotides agree with TRBD2. CDR1 is MNHEY and CDR2 is SMNVEV in the germline V gene (reference sequence). The CDR3 consists of 15 residues. V was clipped by 5 bases and J by 4 bases; unmatched bases: 11. In nucleotides, the CDR3 is TGTGCCAGCAGTAGTCGGGGGGTCCTTCTGTACGAGCAGTACTTC. As protein: CASSSRGVLLYEQYF.

This chain uses TRBV19 with TRBJ1-1; TRBD1 matches 8 bases. The V gene end was trimmed by 6 bases and the J gene end by 1 base; junction bases not matched to a gene: 10. The germline gives CDR1 LNHDA, CDR2 SQIVND (reference sequence). The CDR3 has 16 amino acids. The DNA of the CDR3 is TGTGCCAGTAGCCGGCGGACAGGGACAGGGAACACTGAAGCTTTCTTT. As protein: CASSRRTGTGNTEAFF.

The V gene is TRBV5-4, the J gene TRBJ2-1, with D possibly matching TRBD2 (5 bases). The CDR3 has 16 residues. Trimming cost V 4 bases and J 0 bases, with 14 bases left between them. CDR1 SGHNT and CDR2 YYREEE come from the germline V gene (reference sequence). CDR3 bases: TGTGCCAGCAGCAGCTACAGCGGCAGCTCCTACAATGAGCAGTTCTTC. It specifies CASSSYSGSSYNEQFF.

The chain couples TRBV6-4 to TRBJ2-1; D is perhaps TRBD2 (6 bases). Per germline, CDR1 MRHNA and CDR2 SNTAGT. V lost 4 bases and J lost 2, with 12 bases in between. The CDR3 length is 15 residues. The CDR3 DNA reads TGTGCCAGCAGTGCGTCAGGAGGGCCCTACAATGAGCAGTTCTTC. This encodes CASSASGGPYNEQFF.

This clone has a single count. V is TRBV3-1 (or the pseudogene TRBV3-2) and J is TRBJ1-6; TRBD1 matches at 8 bases. V dropped 1 base and J dropped 5; count of bases not matched to a gene: 4. CDR1 and CDR2 from the germline V gene are LGHDT and YNNKEL (reference sequence). This CDR3 is built from 16 residues. The CDR3 region is CASSQVYRGNNSPLHF. The CDR3 coding sequence is TGTGCCAGCAGCCAAGTTTACAGGGGGAATAATTCACCCCTCCACTTT.

J is TRBJ1-2 and V is TRBV5-1; D perhaps matches TRBD1 (6 bases). Germline V gives CDR1 SGHRS, CDR2 YFSETQ. The CDR3 sequence is 13 residues long. V lost 0 bases and J 8 bases, leaving 11 bases between the germline ends. In nucleotides, the CDR3 is TGCGCCAGCAGCTTGGTTCTGGGGGCCGGCTACACCTTC. Amino acids: CASSLVLGAGYTF.

In this sample, this clone turned up a few times. This chain joins TRBV4-1 and TRBJ1-2, with D possibly being TRBD1 (5 bases). In germline, CDR1 is MGHRA, CDR2 YSYEKL. The V and J ends lost 1 base and 0 bases respectively, with 9 bases between them. The CDR3 length is 15 residues. The CDR3 DNA follows: TGCGCCAGCAGCCAAGGACAGCTAGCTAACTATGGCTACACCTTC. The encoded protein is CASSQGQLANYGYTF.

The DNA for the CDR3 is TGCGCCAGCAGGCGTACTAGCGGGCTTTACAATGAGCAGTTCTTC. This sequence encodes CASRRTSGLYNEQFF. The chain has TRBV5-1 and TRBJ2-1, with 9 positions matching TRBD2. Germline CDR1 and CDR2: SGHRS and YFSETQ. Trimming removed 5 bases from V and 4 bases from J; junction bases left unmatched: 7. CDR3 length: 15 amino acids.

The chain joins TRBV21-1 to TRBJ2-7; the table's TRBD1 call for D was not verified on the DNA. TRBV21-1 is a listed pseudogene. This CDR3 is 19 amino acids long. The CDR3 DNA reads TGTGCCAGCAGCAACGGTTCCCGAGCAGGGCACTTCCCCCGGTGCGAGCAGTACTTC. Translated: CASSNGSRAGHFPRCEQYF.

The chain couples TRBV2 to TRBJ1-5; 8 nucleotides agree with TRBD1. Trimming at V came to 6 bases and at J to 4 bases, leaving 14 bases not matched to a gene. Germline V gene lookup returns CDR1 SNHLY and CDR2 FYNNEI. This CDR3 has 17 amino acids. DNA for the CDR3: TGTGCCAGCAGAGATCAGGGGGCGGAAACCAAAAATCAGCCCCAGCATTTT. Protein product: CASRDQGAETKNQPQHF.

CDR3 sequence (DNA): TGTGCCACCAAATCCAGCGGGGGGATCCAAGAGACCCAGTACTTC. It yields the protein CATKSSGGIQETQYF. This chain uses TRBV19 with TRBJ2-5; 9 bases map to TRBD2. CDR1 and CDR2 from the germline V gene are LNHDA and SQIVND (reference sequence). This CDR3 spans 15 amino acids. V lost 10 bases to trimming and J lost 1 base; unmatched junction nucleotides: 10. The full variable domain, in which reference TRBV19 and TRBJ2-5 provide the parts outside the CDR3, is DGGITQSPKYLFRKEGQNVTLSCEQNLNHDAMYWYRQDPGQGLRLIYYSQIVNDFQKGDIAEGYSVSREKKESFPLTVTSAQKNPTAFYLCATKSSGGIQETQYFGPGTRLLVL.

This clone is termed medium-sized. The rearrangement links TRBV7-9 to TRBJ2-6, with unresolved D. CDR1 and CDR2 from the germline V gene are SEHNR and FQNEAQ (reference sequence). The V end was cut by 5 bases, the J end by 0 bases, with 8 bases between. CDR3 length: 15 residues. CDR3 sequence: CASSRVISGANVLTF. The DNA for the CDR3 is TGTGCCAGCAGCCGGGTAATCTCTGGGGCCAACGTCCTGACTTTC.

J is TRBJ1-1 and V is TRBV12-5; D is uncertain. Trimming pared 0 bases from V and 2 bases from J, leaving 10 bases between. Per germline, CDR1 LGHNT and CDR2 FRNRAP. The CDR3 runs 15 residues. Here the CDR3 DNA reads TGTGCTAGTGGTTTGGTTACCTCAGGTAACACTGAAGCTTTCTTT. Translation gives CASGLVTSGNTEAFF.

This chain connects TRBV19 to TRBJ1-1; D call uncertain. Germline V gene data show CDR1 as LNHDA and CDR2 as SQIVND (reference sequence). This CDR3 is built from 15 residues. Trimming shortened V by 3 bases and J by 3 bases, and 14 bases separated the two germline ends. CDR3 sequence reads: CASSIGRARDTEAFF. In DNA form, the CDR3 reads TGTGCCAGTAGTATCGGGAGGGCTAGAGACACTGAAGCTTTCTTT.

This clone was detected once. This chain links TRBV30 with TRBJ2-2; a weak D match, TRBD1 (6 bases). The germline V gene encodes CDR1 GTSNPN and CDR2 SVGIG (reference sequence). Trimming pared 8 bases from V and 5 bases from J, leaving 18 bases between. The CDR3 length is 14 residues. CDR3 nucleotide sequence: TGTGCCAGATCCTCGGGACAAAGTACCGGGGAGCTGTTTTTT. Translated: CARSSGQSTGELFF.

The chain joins TRBV30 to TRBJ2-7; 9 nucleotides align to TRBD2. The V gene's germline CDR1 is GTSNPN and CDR2 SVGIG (reference sequence). V lost 2 bases and J lost 1; bases outside the gene matches: 3. This CDR3 is built from 14 residues. CDR3 protein: CAWSTAGGSYEQYF. In nucleotides, the CDR3 is TGTGCCTGGAGTACAGCGGGGGGTTCCTACGAGCAGTACTTC.

The chain carries TRBV6-5 and TRBJ1-3; the match to TRBD1 covers 8 bases. The CDR3 contains 14 residues. Losses at the gene ends were 6 bases for V and 4 bases for J; bases not matched to a gene: 5. CDR1 is MNHEY, CDR2 SVGAGI, per germline. The CDR3 nucleotides are TGTGCCAGCAGGTTGACAGGGGCCGGAAACACCATATATTTT. Translating it yields CASRLTGAGNTIYF.

The chain uses TRBV7-9 and TRBJ1-4; D is unresolved. CDR3 size: 14 residues. Germline V gene lookup returns CDR1 SEHNR and CDR2 FQNEAQ (reference sequence). V lost 3 bases to trimming and J lost 10 bases, with 15 bases between them. This chain's CDR3 is CASSLSLSLGKLFF. The CDR3 DNA sequence: TGTGCCAGCAGCTTGAGTCTTTCCCTTGGAAAACTGTTTTTT.

The genes are TRBV19 and TRBJ1-5; 10 nucleotides align to TRBD1. Looked up from germline, CDR1 is LNHDA and CDR2 is SQIVND (reference sequence). The CDR3 has 16 residues. V lost 3 bases, J lost 3 bases, and 5 bases stayed unmatched. CDR3 in DNA: TGTGCCAGTAGTATCCTCGGGACAGGGGTCAATCAGCCCCAGCATTTT. As protein: CASSILGTGVNQPQHF.

Points on this clone: Other nucleotide sequences in the sample specify the same CDR3. The V and J genes are TRBV10-3 and TRBJ1-2; 8 bases match TRBD1. V dropped 5 bases and J dropped 0; count of bases not matched to a gene: 5. CDR1 is ENHRY, CDR2 SYGVKD, per germline. The CDR3 is 15 amino acids. Here the CDR3 DNA reads TGTGCCATCAGTAAGGACAGGGTAGCTAACTATGGCTACACCTTC. It is translated as CAISKDRVANYGYTF.

This chain uses TRBV5-1 with TRBJ1-6; possibly TRBD1 for D (5 bases). This CDR3 spans 15 amino acids. With 4 bases removed from V and 8 bases from J, the gap between germline ends came to 16 bases. From germline, CDR1 is SGHRS and CDR2 YFSETQ. The CDR3 protein is CASSPRAAGDSPLHF. CDR3 in DNA: TGCGCCAGCAGCCCCAGGGCGGCGGGGGATTCACCCCTCCACTTT.

This clone was seen once. The chain combines TRBV5-4 with TRBJ2-3; no firm D call. This CDR3 spans 16 amino acids. Trimming stripped 0 bases from V and 0 bases from J, with 11 bases between. Germline V gene sequence: CDR1 SGHNT, CDR2 YYREEE (reference sequence). CDR3 DNA sequence: TGTGCCAGCAGCTTGGTCTTTGAGACAAGCACAGATACGCAGTATTTT. This encodes CASSLVFETSTDTQYF.

V gene TRBV10-3 combines with J gene TRBJ1-2; D is unclear. The CDR3 totals 14 residues. V lost 7 bases to trimming and J lost 3 bases, with 15 bases between them. CDR1 is ENHRY and CDR2 is SYGVKD in the germline V gene. CDR3 region: CAINLGTAYYGYTF. The CDR3 nucleotides are TGTGCCATCAATTTGGGTACAGCTTACTATGGCTACACCTTC.

The rearrangement uses TRBV27 and TRBJ1-2, with D perhaps TRBD1 (6 bases). V shed 3 bases and J shed 1 base, with 12 bases lying between them. The germline gives CDR1 MNHEY, CDR2 SMNVEV (reference sequence). This CDR3 region has 15 residues. Written as DNA, the CDR3 is TGTGCCAGCAGTTTCGGGGGGCGGCTTAACTATGGCTACACCTTC. Protein sequence: CASSFGGRLNYGYTF.

The rearrangement links TRBV4-1 to TRBJ1-1; D perhaps matches TRBD1 (5 bases). The ends were cut back, 4 bases at V and 5 bases at J, with 17 bases in the middle. Germline V gives CDR1 MGHRA, CDR2 YSYEKL. The CDR3 is 15 residues long. This chain's CDR3 is CASSPETPGNTEAFF. CDR3 DNA sequence: TGCGCCAGCAGCCCTGAAACTCCAGGGAATACTGAAGCTTTCTTT.

This rearrangement joins TRBV18 to TRBJ2-7; D may be TRBD1 (6 bases). This CDR3 spans 13 amino acids. V dropped 5 bases and J dropped 7 bases, with 15 bases sitting between them. Per the germline V gene, CDR1 is KGHSH and CDR2 is LQKENI. The CDR3 DNA reads as TGTGCCAGCTCAGCAGACAGCACAGGGGAGCAGTACTTC. Its protein is CASSADSTGEQYF.

The chain's CDR3 is CAISRQEKNTEAFF. In nucleotides, the CDR3 is TGTGCCATCAGTCGACAGGAGAAGAACACTGAAGCTTTCTTT. The gene calls are TRBV10-3 and TRBJ1-1; TRBD1 might be the D (6 bases). Trimming cost V 5 bases and J 1 base, with 11 bases left between them. The CDR3 runs 14 residues. Looked up from germline, CDR1 is ENHRY and CDR2 is SYGVKD.

Remarks on this clone: The CDR3 carries no conserved terminal phenylalanine or tryptophan, so it likely arises from a read error. Because the CDR3's place on the DNA is in doubt, the DNA is left out and the CDR3 is given as listed by TCRdb. The chain recombines TRBV2 with TRBJ1-1. From germline, CDR1 is SNHLY and CDR2 FYNNEI. The CDR3 is made up of 15 amino acids, end residues included. This CDR3 reads CASSEDPPGRALHVT.

This clone was recorded a few times. This chain joins TRBV3-1 (or the pseudogene TRBV3-2) and TRBJ2-1; 10 bases line up with TRBD1. With 6 bases clipped from V and 10 bases from J, the junction kept 9 bases outside the gene matches. The CDR3 is 14 residues long. Germline CDR1 reads LGHDT; CDR2 reads YNNKEL (reference sequence). CDR3 protein: CASRPGTGVGEQFF. CDR3 DNA: TGTGCCAGCAGACCTGGGACAGGGGTAGGGGAGCAGTTCTTC.

The rearrangement uses TRBV19 and TRBJ2-2; 7 bases map to TRBD1. V was clipped by 5 bases and J by 13 bases; unmatched bases: 4. Per germline, CDR1 LNHDA and CDR2 SQIVND (reference sequence). The CDR3 covers 11 residues. This CDR3 reads CASSHRQGLFF. CDR3 DNA: TGTGCCAGTAGTCATCGACAGGGGCTGTTTTTT.